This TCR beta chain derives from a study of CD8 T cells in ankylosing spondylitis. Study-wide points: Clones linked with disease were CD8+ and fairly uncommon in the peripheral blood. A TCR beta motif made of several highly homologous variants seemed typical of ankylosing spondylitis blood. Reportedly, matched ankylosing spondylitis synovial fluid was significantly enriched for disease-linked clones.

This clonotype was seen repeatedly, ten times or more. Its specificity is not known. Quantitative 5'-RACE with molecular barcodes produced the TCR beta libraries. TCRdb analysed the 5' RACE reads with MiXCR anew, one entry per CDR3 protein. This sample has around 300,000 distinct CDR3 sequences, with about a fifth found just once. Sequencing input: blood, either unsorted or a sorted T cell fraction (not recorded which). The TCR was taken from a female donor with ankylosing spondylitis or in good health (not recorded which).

The CDR3 reads CASSLAGWGENEQFF. The CDR3 nucleotides are TGTGCCAGCAGTTTAGCGGGATGGGGGGAGAATGAGCAGTTCTTC. This chain uses TRBV12-3 or TRBV12-4 with TRBJ2-1; tentatively, D is TRBD2 (6 bases). The V gene lost 0 bases and the J gene lost 7 bases, with 13 bases spanning the gap. The CDR3 spans 15 residues.